A single sample gave rise to the 25 T cell receptor beta chains below, sequenced in a study of cytomegalovirus exposure and HLA in healthy donors. A multiplex PCR was run with 60 Vbeta primers and 13 Jbeta primers. Sequencing was performed with immunoSEQ multiplex PCR; in TCRdb, only in-frame clones are kept and a portion is missing. The sample consists of 85,000 to 100,000 clones, about 78% of them appearing once. Specimen: PBMCs. These receptors all come from a man aged 40-49 years in good health and CMV-seronegative.

This clone was seen a handful of times. The chain employs TRBV11-2 and TRBJ2-1, with a weak D call TRBD2 (5 bases). From germline, CDR1 is SGHAT and CDR2 FQNNGV. The CDR3 extends over 13 amino acids. V shed 8 bases and J shed 4 bases, with 12 bases lying between them. DNA for the CDR3: TGTGCCAGCTCTTCGGAGGTATACAATGAGCAGTTCTTC. Translation: CASSSEVYNEQFF.

This chain connects TRBV10-3 to TRBJ1-6, with TRBD1 matching over 9 bases. Germline V gene lookup returns CDR1 ENHRY and CDR2 SYGVKD. The CDR3 totals 14 residues. J was trimmed by 7 bases and V by 10 bases; bases with no gene match: 8. CDR3 in DNA: TGTGCCACCCATCACGGGACAGGGAATTCACCCCTCCACTTT. Its translation: CATHHGTGNSPLHF.

The V gene is TRBV6-5, the J gene TRBJ2-3, with 12 bases identical to TRBD2. The CDR3 is made up of 15 amino acids. From germline, CDR1 is MNHEY and CDR2 SVGAGI. V trimming: 5 bases; J trimming: 9 bases; junction bases outside the gene matches: 9. The CDR3 region is CASSAGASGGDTQYF. DNA of the CDR3: TGTGCCAGCAGTGCCGGGGCTAGCGGGGGGGACACGCAGTATTTT.

This chain joins TRBV5-1 and TRBJ1-6, with 9 bases matching TRBD1. Unmatched junction bases numbered 7, after V lost 4 bases and J lost 8 bases. Per the germline V gene, CDR1 is SGHRS and CDR2 is YFSETQ. The CDR3 has 15 residues. The CDR3, as DNA: TGCGCCAGCAGCGGCGGACAGGGGAAGTATTCACCCCTCCACTTT. Its translation is CASSGGQGKYSPLHF.

V and J are TRBV28 and TRBJ1-2; D is perhaps TRBD1 (5 bases). The CDR3 length is 15 residues. V was cut by 2 bases and J by 4 bases, with 14 bases left in between. Germline CDR1 is MDHEN and CDR2 is SYDVKM. The CDR3 bases are TGTGCCAGCAGTTTAAGTGACAGCCGTGGCTATGGCTACACCTTC. Translating gives CASSLSDSRGYGYTF.

J is TRBJ1-6 and V is TRBV30; 11 nucleotides align to TRBD1. Germline CDR1 reads GTSNPN; CDR2 reads SVGIG (reference sequence). Trimming took 0 bases from V and 7 from J; bases not matched to a gene: 8. The CDR3 runs 17 residues. CDR3 protein: CAWSVHRTGGVNSPLHF. In DNA form, the CDR3 reads TGTGCCTGGAGTGTACATAGGACAGGGGGCGTAAATTCACCCCTCCACTTT.

The chain employs TRBV18 and TRBJ2-3, with D unclear. Germline values: CDR1 KGHSH, CDR2 LQKENI. V was pared by 3 bases and J by 0 bases, with 10 bases between. This CDR3 contains 15 residues. The CDR3 loop is CASSPSAASTDTQYF. The CDR3 DNA reads as TGTGCCAGCTCACCGAGCGCGGCTAGCACAGATACGCAGTATTTT.

The chain employs TRBV7-9 and TRBJ1-1, with D maybe TRBD1 (6 bases). There are 15 residues in the CDR3. CDR1 SEHNR and CDR2 FQNEAQ come from the germline V gene (reference sequence). Deletions cut 1 base from V and 2 bases from J, with 11 bases between. In DNA, the CDR3 is TGTGCCAGCAGCTTAGGTTCACAGGGTAACACTGAAGCTTTCTTT. It specifies CASSLGSQGNTEAFF.

This clone appeared a few times. The genes are TRBV6-5 and TRBJ1-4; 7 nucleotides line up with TRBD1. This CDR3 region has 15 residues. V was clipped by 5 bases and J by 0 bases; unmatched bases: 3. Germline V gene data show CDR1 as MNHEY and CDR2 as SVGAGI. The chain's CDR3 is CASSAQGATNEKLFF. The DNA of the CDR3 is TGTGCCAGCAGTGCCCAGGGGGCAACTAATGAAAAACTGTTTTTT.

The rearrangement uses TRBV4-1 and TRBJ1-2; D might be TRBD1 (5 bases). V was clipped by 1 base and J by 1 base, with 13 bases between them. From germline, CDR1 is MGHRA and CDR2 YSYEKL. The CDR3 length is 16 residues. In nucleotides, the CDR3 is TGCGCCAGCAGCCAAGCGGGGGAGACGGGTAACTATGGCTACACCTTC. This codes for CASSQAGETGNYGYTF.

J is TRBJ2-5 and V is TRBV5-1; 8 nucleotides agree with TRBD1. CDR1 is SGHRS and CDR2 is YFSETQ in the germline V gene. The CDR3 covers 20 residues. Germline trimming cut 0 bases from V and 4 bases from J; bases unmatched to any gene: 20. CDR3 nucleotide sequence: TGCGCCAGCAGCTTGGGCCCCGTGGACAGGGCTACCAAGGGGGGAGAGACCCAGTACTTC. Its protein product is CASSLGPVDRATKGGETQYF.

The genes are TRBV6-5 and TRBJ1-5; 8 bases agree with TRBD1. Germline values: CDR1 MNHEY, CDR2 SVGAGI. This CDR3 comprises 13 residues. The ends lost 8 bases at V and 6 bases at J; junction bases unmatched: 6. The CDR3, as DNA: TGTGCCAGCGGCAGGGGGCCCGGTCAGCCCCAGCATTTT. Translated, it gives CASGRGPGQPQHF.

The rearrangement links TRBV6-1 to TRBJ2-5; 7 bases match TRBD1. The germline V gene encodes CDR1 MNHNS and CDR2 SASEGT. The CDR3 spans 15 residues. Trimming took 0 bases from V and 2 from J; bases not matched to a gene: 3. The CDR3 reads CASSEAPDRQETQYF. Here the CDR3 DNA reads TGTGCCAGCAGTGAAGCCCCGGACAGGCAAGAGACCCAGTACTTC.

The chain recombines TRBV10-3 with TRBJ2-7; TRBD1 aligns across 9 bases. Germline CDR1 ENHRY, CDR2 SYGVKD. The CDR3 runs 14 residues. V lost 0 bases and J lost 4; bases outside the gene matches: 1. CDR3 protein: CAISESGQGYEQYF. In DNA form, the CDR3 reads TGTGCCATCAGTGAGTCGGGACAGGGTTACGAGCAGTACTTC.

The gene calls are TRBV25-1 and TRBJ2-3, with D maybe TRBD2 (6 bases). Germline loops: CDR1 MGHDK, CDR2 SYGVNS. The CDR3 has 15 residues. The V gene lost 8 bases and the J gene lost 2 bases, with 17 bases spanning the gap. The CDR3 nucleotides are TGTGCCAGCTCGGGGGAGCCTAGCGTCACAGATACGCAGTATTTT. It specifies CASSGEPSVTDTQYF.

This rearrangement joins TRBV5-4 to TRBJ2-7; D possibly corresponds to TRBD1 (5 bases). V lost 9 bases and J 3 bases, leaving 19 bases between the germline ends. The CDR3 totals 14 residues. Per germline, CDR1 SGHNT and CDR2 YYREEE (reference sequence). The CDR3 region is CATQRGEIFYEQYF. CDR3 in DNA: TGTGCCACCCAAAGGGGCGAAATCTTCTACGAGCAGTACTTC.

The chain joins TRBV6-5 to TRBJ2-7; 10 positions agree with TRBD2. This CDR3 comprises 16 residues. Germline V CDR1 and CDR2: MNHEY, SVGAGI. V was pared by 0 bases and J by 2 bases, with 4 bases of the junction left unmatched. CDR3 loop: CASSYSQLAGTYEQYF. CDR3 in DNA: TGTGCCAGCAGTTACTCCCAACTAGCGGGGACCTACGAGCAGTACTTC.

In nucleotides, the CDR3 is TGTGCCAGCACCACTTCACAGGGCCAGGGGGAAAAACTGTTTTTT. As protein: CASTTSQGQGEKLFF. The V and J genes are TRBV28 and TRBJ1-4, with D perhaps TRBD1 (6 bases). Germline loops: CDR1 MDHEN, CDR2 SYDVKM. V gave up 7 bases and J gave up 8 bases, with 20 bases separating them. There are 15 residues in the CDR3. The variable domain in full, with the rest retrieved from reference TRBV28 and TRBJ1-4, is DVKVTQSSRYLVKRTGEKVFLECVQDMDHENMFWYRQDPGLGLRLIYFSYDVKMKEKGDIPEGYSVSREKKERFSLILESASTNQTSMYLCASTTSQGQGEKLFFGSGTQLSVL.

V is TRBV2 and J is TRBJ1-2; perhaps TRBD1 as D (6 bases). The V end lost 6 bases, the J end lost 8 bases, and 22 bases lay between the germline ends. CDR1 is SNHLY, CDR2 FYNNEI, per germline. This CDR3 comprises 15 residues. The CDR3 protein is CASRRTLGGEKGYTF. The CDR3 DNA sequence: TGTGCCAGCAGACGCACTTTAGGGGGTGAAAAGGGCTACACCTTC.

V is TRBV5-1 and J is TRBJ2-3, with 7 bases identical to TRBD2. Germline V gene sequence: CDR1 SGHRS, CDR2 YFSETQ. This CDR3 has 15 amino acids. After removal of 0 bases from V and 8 bases from J, the junction contained 9 bases not matched to a gene. Here the CDR3 reads CASSLERAGKGTQYF. The CDR3 nucleotides read TGCGCCAGCAGCTTGGAAAGAGCGGGGAAAGGTACGCAGTATTTT.

This clone was counted a few times. The rearrangement uses TRBV9 and TRBJ1-1; D remains unclear. V lost 3 bases and J lost 4, with 13 bases in between. The CDR3 contains 14 residues. Germline values: CDR1 SGDLS, CDR2 YYNGEE. CDR3 protein: CASSGGLTFTEAFF. In DNA, the CDR3 is TGTGCCAGCAGCGGAGGACTCACGTTCACTGAAGCTTTCTTT. Variable domain in full (rest from reference TRBV9 and TRBJ1-1): DSGVTQTPKHLITATGQRVTLRCSPRSGDLSVYWYQQSLDQGLQFLIQYYNGEERAKGNILERFSAQQFPDLHSELNLSSLELGDSALYFCASSGGLTFTEAFFGQGTRLTVV.

V usage is TRBV15 and J usage is TRBJ2-6, with 10 bases fitting TRBD2. The CDR3 totals 16 residues. Germline V gene sequence: CDR1 LNHNV, CDR2 YYDKDF (reference sequence). Trimming at V came to 5 bases and at J to 3 bases, leaving 4 bases not matched to a gene. The CDR3 DNA reads as TGTGCCACCAGCGAGCGGGGGGGCTTTGGGGCCAACGTCCTGACTTTC. Translated, it gives CATSERGGFGANVLTF.

The chain employs TRBV30 and TRBJ1-1; D is possibly TRBD1 (5 bases). Germline loops: CDR1 GTSNPN, CDR2 SVGIG (reference sequence). With 1 base removed from V and 4 bases from J, the gap between germline ends came to 7 bases. The CDR3 length is 12 residues. CDR3 sequence (DNA): TGTGCCTGGAGTGGGGGGGTCACTGAAGCTTTCTTT. It codes for CAWSGGVTEAFF.

V gene TRBV29-1 combines with J gene TRBJ1-3, with D perhaps matching TRBD1 (5 bases). With 6 bases removed from V and 12 bases from J, the gap between germline ends came to 21 bases. The CDR3 extends over 13 amino acids. Germline V gives CDR1 SQVTM, CDR2 ANQGSEA. The CDR3 region has the DNA TGCAGCGTACAGACAGACGGCGGAATCGGCATATATTTT. Encoded protein: CSVQTDGGIGIYF.

V usage is TRBV2 and J usage is TRBJ2-1, with D possibly TRBD2 on 6 matching bases. Trimming left V 2 bases short and J 9 bases short, with 17 bases between. Germline CDR1 reads SNHLY; CDR2 reads FYNNEI. This CDR3 comprises 15 residues. CDR3 coding DNA: TGTGCCAGCAGTGAATGGAGGGCAAACGGGGGTGAGCAGTTCTTC. The encoded protein is CASSEWRANGGEQFF.